This T cell receptor beta chain was observed in a study of T cell clones after liver transplantation. The method was immunoSEQ multiplex PCR; TCRdb's version includes in-frame clones alone and lacks a portion of them. This table has around 100,000 clones, around 84% appearing once. The table lists this clone with a few counts. Trimming cost V 1 base and J 2 bases, with 15 bases left between them. CDR3 length: 17 residues. Germline lookup yields CDR1 SGHVS and CDR2 FQNEAQ. The receptor's source is a human patient who received a liver transplant. Some T cells may have come from the graft donor. The rearrangement links TRBV7-8 to TRBJ1-5; D is perhaps TRBD1 (6 bases). The sequenced sample was CD4+ T cells from blood, obtained around 44 months after liver transplant. CDR3 nucleotide sequence: TGTGCCAGCAGCTTAGGGGGGGGCGGATCGGGCAATCAGCCCCAGCATTTT. Its translation is CASSLGGGGSGNQPQHF.